Below are 16 T cell receptor beta chains sequenced from a single sample in a study of cytomegalovirus exposure and HLA in healthy donors. Use of 60 Vbeta and 13 Jbeta primers characterized the PCR. The protocol was immunoSEQ multiplex PCR, while the TCRdb copy is restricted to in-frame clones and leaves out a portion. Of about 160,000 clones in the sample, roughly four fifths were seen once. The source material was PBMCs. The receptors shown here come from a man aged 55 to 70 in good health and CMV-seronegative.

V and J are TRBV11-2 and TRBJ1-6; a possible D gene is TRBD1 (6 bases). Trimming shortened V by 7 bases and J by 6 bases, and 19 bases separated the two germline ends. CDR1 SGHAT and CDR2 FQNNGV come from the germline V gene. CDR3 size: 16 residues. CDR3 region: CASTPRSGQTNSPLHF. Written as DNA, the CDR3 is TGTGCCAGCACCCCCCGATCAGGACAGACTAATTCACCCCTCCACTTT.

A few counts support this clone. A junction boundary mismatches the germline segment, possibly from a read error. V usage is TRBV7-9 and J usage is TRBJ2-3; 9 bases line up with TRBD2. The CDR3 has 17 residues. The germline CDR1 and CDR2 sequences are SEHNR and FQNEAQ (reference sequence). The CDR3: CSSSLGRVAGVFDTQYF. In nucleotides, the CDR3 is TGTTCCAGCAGCTTGGGCAGAGTAGCGGGGGTTTTCGATACGCAGTATTTT.

V is TRBV28 and J is TRBJ1-1, with a possible D match to TRBD1 (5 bases). Trimming cost V 3 bases and J 12 bases, with 17 bases left between them. The CDR3 consists of 13 residues. Germline values: CDR1 MDHEN, CDR2 SYDVKM. The CDR3 sequence: CASSFFPGPETFF. CDR3 bases: TGTGCCAGCAGTTTTTTCCCAGGGCCGGAAACTTTCTTT.

The gene calls are TRBV30 and TRBJ2-7, with 9 bases aligning to TRBD1. Germline V gives CDR1 GTSNPN, CDR2 SVGIG (reference sequence). Losses at the gene ends were 5 bases for V and 2 bases for J; bases not matched to a gene: 4. CDR3 size: 13 residues. CDR3 DNA sequence: TGTGCCTGGGGGACAGGGTGGCCCTACGAGCAGTACTTC. Translation: CAWGTGWPYEQYF.

The chain uses TRBV2 and TRBJ1-2; TRBD1 might be the D (5 bases). V shed 7 bases and J shed 8 bases, with 23 bases lying between them. CDR3 length: 15 residues. The germline CDR1 and CDR2 sequences are SNHLY and FYNNEI. This chain's CDR3 is CASKWQGPLLGGYTF. CDR3 DNA: TGTGCCAGCAAGTGGCAGGGCCCCCTCCTGGGGGGCTACACCTTC.

This clone was detected once. V and J are TRBV10-1 and TRBJ2-7; 9 bases fit TRBD1. Germline CDR1 and CDR2: WNHNN and SYGVQD (reference sequence). This CDR3 region has 14 residues. Trimming removed 3 bases from V and 6 bases from J; junction bases left unmatched: 6. CDR3 protein: CASSDGTGRGEQYF. The CDR3, as DNA: TGCGCCAGCAGTGATGGGACAGGGCGTGGCGAGCAGTACTTC.

The chain recombines TRBV14 with TRBJ2-6; D is unclear. The CDR3 loop spans 14 amino acids. Trimming left V 1 base short and J 3 bases short, with 4 bases between. Germline CDR1 is SGHDN and CDR2 is FVKESK. The CDR3 region is CASSQVNGANVLTF. The CDR3 DNA reads as TGTGCCAGCAGCCAAGTCAATGGGGCCAACGTCCTGACTTTC.

The V and J genes are TRBV5-8 and TRBJ2-1; 11 nucleotides align to TRBD2. Germline V lookup: CDR1 SGHTS, CDR2 YDEGEE. The J segment lost 4 bases and the V segment lost 6 bases, leaving 9 bases of the junction unmatched. The CDR3 sequence is 16 residues long. CDR3 loop: CASIPPTSGDYNEQFF. The CDR3 DNA reads TGTGCCAGCATCCCCCCGACTAGCGGGGATTACAATGAGCAGTTCTTC.

This rearrangement joins TRBV6-5 to TRBJ1-1, with D maybe TRBD1 (6 bases). The V gene lost 2 bases and the J gene lost 4 bases, with 11 bases spanning the gap. The CDR3 covers 14 residues. Germline CDR1 and CDR2: MNHEY and SVGAGI. For the CDR3, the DNA is TGTGCCAGCAGTTACCAGGGGCCGAGCACTGAAGCTTTCTTT. Its protein is CASSYQGPSTEAFF.

The chain combines TRBV18 with TRBJ1-5; 8 bases match TRBD1. The trim removed 5 bases at V and 6 bases at J, leaving 12 bases unmatched. The CDR3 loop spans 16 amino acids. Per germline, CDR1 KGHSH and CDR2 LQKENI. CDR3 DNA sequence: TGTGCCAGCTCATCAACAGGGGGGTTTGGTGGTCAGCCCCAGCATTTT. Its translation is CASSSTGGFGGQPQHF.

This rearrangement joins TRBV11-2 to TRBJ1-1; TRBD1 is a possible D gene (5 bases). Trimming pared 5 bases from V and 4 bases from J, leaving 14 bases between. Germline CDR1 and CDR2: SGHAT and FQNNGV. The length of the CDR3 is 14 residues. Here the CDR3 reads CASSRPGGSTEAFF. The CDR3 coding sequence is TGTGCCAGCAGCCGCCCGGGGGGGAGCACTGAAGCTTTCTTT.

This chain connects TRBV5-1 to TRBJ1-3; weak D call: TRBD1 (5 bases). The CDR3 sequence is 16 residues long. V was clipped by 2 bases and J by 0 bases, with 12 bases between them. CDR1 is SGHRS and CDR2 is YFSETQ in the germline V gene. The CDR3 spells CASSLGGTISGNTIYF. CDR3 DNA: TGCGCCAGCAGCTTAGGCGGGACCATCTCTGGAAACACCATATATTTT. Variable domain in full (rest from reference TRBV5-1 and TRBJ1-3): KAGVTQTPRYLIKTRGQQVTLSCSPISGHRSVSWYQQTPGQGLQFLFEYFSETQRNKGNFPGRFSGRQFSNSRSEMNVSTLELGDSALYLCASSLGGTISGNTIYFGEGSWLTVV.

The genes are TRBV12-5 and TRBJ2-7, with TRBD1 identical over 8 bases. J lost 3 bases, V lost 5 bases, and 9 bases had no gene match. This CDR3 contains 15 residues. CDR1 is LGHNT and CDR2 is FRNRAP in the germline V gene. The CDR3 nucleotides are TGTGCTAGTGGTATAGACAGGGGAGGATACTACGAGCAGTACTTC. It is translated as CASGIDRGGYYEQYF.

The chain recombines TRBV27 with TRBJ2-1, with D perhaps matching TRBD2 (6 bases). Germline V lookup: CDR1 MNHEY, CDR2 SMNVEV (reference sequence). This CDR3 region has 14 residues. V was clipped by 0 bases and J by 10 bases, with 13 bases between them. CDR3 sequence: CASSLSDPGGEQFF. The CDR3 DNA is TGTGCCAGCAGTTTATCCGACCCCGGGGGAGAGCAGTTCTTC.

The chain joins TRBV29-1 to TRBJ1-2, with 7 bases that match TRBD1. The CDR3 is made up of 14 amino acids. Germline V gives CDR1 SQVTM, CDR2 ANQGSEA. Trimming at V came to 3 bases and at J to 4 bases, leaving 8 bases not matched to a gene. CDR3 residues: CSVDRDRRLYGYTF. Here the CDR3 DNA reads TGCAGCGTTGATCGGGACAGACGGCTCTATGGCTACACCTTC.

This chain uses TRBV13 with TRBJ2-3; D perhaps matches TRBD2 (6 bases). CDR3 length equals 14 residues. Germline CDR1 PRHDT, CDR2 FYEKMQ (reference sequence). V lost 3 bases, J lost 6 bases, and 13 bases lay in between. The CDR3 DNA is TGTGCCAGCAGCTTCGGGGGTATCGTCGATACGCAGTATTTT. Translated, it gives CASSFGGIVDTQYF.